The 23 T cell receptor beta chains in this list originate from one sample, sequenced in a study of post-analysis software for immune sequencing data. The study's findings and limits: Patients showed TRBV5-6, TRBV5-1 and TRBV20-1 among five TRBV segments more frequent than in controls.

Their recognized antigens are unknown. Carried by the TCR beta cDNA libraries were unique molecular identifiers. TCRdb reprocessed the PCR reads with MiXCR, giving one entry per CDR3 protein. The sample records approximately 250,000 distinct CDR3 sequences, 36% being singletons. Source material: blood. Every receptor here comes from a girl aged 5 to 17 with multiple sclerosis.

This clonotype occurred many times. V is TRBV20-1 and J is TRBJ2-1; either TRBD1 or TRBD2 may fit D (5 bases each). The CDR3 totals 14 residues. V was clipped by 6 bases and J by 1 base, with 13 bases between them. Germline CDR1 reads DFQATT; CDR2 reads SNEGSKA (reference sequence). The DNA for the CDR3 is TGCAGTGCCTACGGGACCAGGTCCTACAATGAGCAGTTCTTC. As protein: CSAYGTRSYNEQFF.

This clonotype was seen a few times. The chain links TRBV5-1 to TRBJ1-2; the match to TRBD1 covers 7 bases. V trimming: 0 bases; J trimming: 2 bases; junction bases outside the gene matches: 1. The CDR3 has 14 amino acids. Germline V gene sequence: CDR1 SGHRS, CDR2 YFSETQ. CDR3 protein: CASSLGGQNYGYTF. CDR3 sequence (DNA): TGCGCCAGCAGCTTGGGGGGACAGAACTATGGCTACACCTTC.

This clonotype was seen only a few times. CDR3 residues: CASSQDLTARGEKLFF. Here the CDR3 DNA reads TGTGCCAGCAGCCAAGATCTGACGGCCCGGGGTGAAAAACTGTTTTTT. The rearrangement links TRBV14 to TRBJ1-4; no firm D call. V lost 0 bases, J lost 7 bases, and 15 bases lay in between. CDR3 length equals 16 residues. The V gene's germline CDR1 is SGHDN and CDR2 FVKESK.

A word on this clonotype: At one of its ends the junction is not consistent with the germline gene, which may arise from a read error. This chain uses TRBV4-1 with TRBJ2-3; D is unclear. The CDR3 has 17 amino acids. CDR1 is MGHRA and CDR2 is YSYEKL in the germline V gene. The CDR3, as DNA: TGCGCCAACAGCCAAGACGAAAGCTCCCTAATGGGAGATACGCAGTATTTT. Translating gives CANSQDESSLMGDTQYF.

This clonotype was found a few times. The chain couples TRBV5-1 to TRBJ2-2, with 10 positions matching TRBD2. The CDR3 extends over 16 amino acids. Germline CDR1 is SGHRS and CDR2 is YFSETQ. V was pared by 0 bases and J by 7 bases, with 6 bases of the junction left unmatched. The CDR3 is CASSLELAGDSGELFF. CDR3 DNA: TGCGCCAGCAGCTTGGAGCTAGCGGGAGATAGCGGGGAGCTGTTTTTT.

In the case of this clonotype: This may arise from a read error, as a much more abundant clone is one base away. The rearrangement uses TRBV7-9 and TRBJ2-1; 7 bases line up with TRBD2. The V segment lost 5 bases and the J segment 5 bases; nucleotides outside the gene matches: 9. Germline-derived CDR1 and CDR2 are SEHNR and FQNEAQ (reference sequence). The CDR3 is 15 residues long. The CDR3 reads CASSIGASGDNEQFF. CDR3 DNA sequence: TGTGCCAGCAGCATCGGGGCTAGCGGAGACAATGAGCAGTTCTTC. Looking up the rest from reference TRBV7-9 and TRBJ2-1 gives the full variable domain: DTGVSQNPRHKITKRGQNVTFRCDPISEHNRLYWYRQTLGQGPEFLTYFQNEAQLEKSRLLSDRFSAERPKGSFSTLEIQRTEQGDSAMYLCASSIGASGDNEQFFGPGTRLTVL.

Note on this clonotype: At one end, the junction sequence differs from germline, possibly due to a read error. The chain is built from TRBV7-9 and TRBJ1-4; D possibly corresponds to TRBD1 (5 bases). Germline V gene data show CDR1 as SEHNR and CDR2 as FQNEAQ (reference sequence). CDR3 length equals 12 residues. The CDR3 is CASSFGGEKRFF. The CDR3, as DNA: TGTGCCAGTAGCTTCGGGGGTGAAAAACGGTTTTTT.

The sample holds a few counts of this clonotype. The genes are TRBV2 and TRBJ2-3; the match to TRBD1 covers 7 bases. Germline CDR1 reads SNHLY; CDR2 reads FYNNEI. The CDR3 totals 15 residues. V shed 3 bases, J shed 3 bases, and the junction held 6 bases outside the gene matches. This chain's CDR3 is CASSEWAGGTDTQYF. CDR3 DNA: TGTGCCAGCAGTGAGTGGGCAGGGGGTACAGATACGCAGTATTTT.

On this clonotype itself: A much larger clone differs from this one at a single base, so this may be a read error. The gene calls are TRBV11-2 and TRBJ1-6; no clear D gene. The CDR3 extends over 16 amino acids. Germline V gene sequence: CDR1 SGHAT, CDR2 FQNNGV. The CDR3 region has the DNA TGTGCCGGCAGCTTAGAGTCGGGCGGCCAGTATTCACCCCTCCACTTT. It is translated as CAGSLESGGQYSPLHF.

This clonotype was picked up one time. This sequence may be a read error, since a much larger clone differs from it by one base. V and J are TRBV5-1 and TRBJ1-1, with a weak D call TRBD1 (5 bases). The germline CDR1 and CDR2 sequences are SGHRS and YFSETQ. The CDR3 sequence is 16 residues long. Trimming shortened V by 4 bases and J by 4 bases, and 20 bases separated the two germline ends. CDR3 protein: CASSPGHWGMSTEAFF. The CDR3 nucleotides are TGCGCCAGCAGCCCGGGGCATTGGGGTATGAGCACTGAAGCTTTCTTT.

This clonotype was seen a few times. This may be a read error: a much more frequent sequence differs by one nucleotide. The CDR3 nucleotides read TGTGCCAGCAGCTTGAAATGGCCGGGTGGTCGCGGGGCCAACGTCCCGACTTTC. Protein sequence: CASSLKWPGGRGANVPTF. This sequence joins TRBV5-4 and TRBJ2-6; a possible D gene is TRBD2 (6 bases). CDR3 length: 18 amino acids. The germline gives CDR1 SGHNT, CDR2 YYREEE (reference sequence).

J is TRBJ2-1 and V is TRBV15, with a tentative D call TRBD1 (6 bases). CDR3 length equals 13 residues. Looked up from germline, CDR1 is LNHNV and CDR2 is YYDKDF (reference sequence). Trimming cost V 0 bases and J 10 bases, with 10 bases left between them. The CDR3 nucleotides are TGTGCCACCAGCAGAGATAAGGGGACAGAGCAGTTCTTC. It codes for CATSRDKGTEQFF.

The chain is built from TRBV20-1 and TRBJ1-2; a possible D gene is TRBD1 (5 bases). Germline CDR1 and CDR2: DFQATT and SNEGSKA (reference sequence). The germline V and J ends were trimmed by 8 bases and 4 bases, with 14 bases remaining between them. The CDR3 consists of 12 residues. The chain's CDR3 is CSPRDGSYGYTF. CDR3 nucleotide sequence: TGCAGTCCACGGGACGGGTCCTATGGCTACACCTTC.

There are a few counts of this clonotype. This chain links TRBV20-1 with TRBJ1-2, with D unclear. From germline, CDR1 is DFQATT and CDR2 SNEGSKA (reference sequence). Between the trimmed V and J ends, which lost 4 bases and 8 bases, there was a span of 14 bases. This CDR3 is 12 amino acids long. The CDR3 here is CSATKPWEGYTF. In nucleotides, the CDR3 is TGCAGTGCTACGAAACCCTGGGAGGGCTACACCTTC.

This clonotype was detected only a few times. The chain joins TRBV6-2 or TRBV6-3 to TRBJ1-5, with D maybe TRBD1 (6 bases). Germline CDR1 MNHEY, CDR2 SVGEGT. This CDR3 has 13 amino acids. Trimming shortened V by 11 bases and J by 5 bases, and 16 bases separated the two germline ends. The CDR3 is CAGGEGGHQPQHF. CDR3 nucleotides: TGTGCCGGAGGAGAAGGGGGGCATCAGCCCCAGCATTTT.

This rearrangement joins TRBV6-5 to TRBJ2-2; perhaps TRBD2 as D (6 bases). Germline CDR1 and CDR2: MNHEY and SVGAGI. Trimming cost V 8 bases and J 5 bases, with 15 bases left between them. This CDR3 region has 14 residues. The CDR3 spells CASGRRGVTGELFF. DNA for the CDR3: TGTGCCAGCGGTAGGCGGGGAGTAACCGGGGAGCTGTTTTTT.

This clonotype was found many times. V is TRBV5-1 and J is TRBJ2-6, with TRBD1 identical over 7 bases. This CDR3 contains 17 residues. The V gene's germline CDR1 is SGHRS and CDR2 YFSETQ. Unmatched junction bases numbered 7, after V lost 4 bases and J lost 0 bases. CDR3 amino acids: CASSAGTADSGANVLTF. The CDR3 bases are TGCGCCAGCAGCGCAGGGACAGCCGACTCTGGGGCCAACGTCCTGACTTTC.

A word on this clonotype: An end of the junction does not agree with germline; a read error may underlie this. The rearrangement links TRBV6-6 to TRBJ2-7; 8 nucleotides align to TRBD1. The CDR3 runs to 14 residues. CDR1 is MNHNY and CDR2 is SVGAGI in the germline V gene (reference sequence). The CDR3 coding sequence is TGTGTCAGCAGTCCACGGACAGGGCGAGACGAGCAGTACTTC. Its translation: CVSSPRTGRDEQYF.

In this sample, this clonotype turned up a few times. The chain couples TRBV20-1 to TRBJ1-2; TRBD1 matches at 8 bases. The V segment lost 4 bases and the J segment 6 bases; nucleotides outside the gene matches: 4. The CDR3 has 12 residues. Germline CDR1 DFQATT, CDR2 SNEGSKA (reference sequence). The CDR3 coding sequence is TGCAGTGCTACCGGACAGGGCCATGGCTACACCTTC. This gives the protein CSATGQGHGYTF.

Remarks on this clonotype: Germline is not matched at one junction end, which may reflect a read error. V and J are TRBV6-6 and TRBJ2-1; D tentatively reads TRBD1 or TRBD2 (5 bases each). The CDR3 totals 15 residues. In germline, CDR1 is MNHNY, CDR2 SVGAGI (reference sequence). CDR3 nucleotides: TGCGCCAGCAGCCCCGCAGGGAGCTCCTACAATGGGCAGTTCTTC. Translated: CASSPAGSSYNGQFF.

This clonotype was detected a few times. The chain combines TRBV20-1 with TRBJ2-1; TRBD2 agrees at 10 bases. CDR1 is DFQATT, CDR2 SNEGSKA, per germline (reference sequence). V was clipped by 2 bases and J by 6 bases; unmatched bases: 7. The CDR3 contains 15 residues. The CDR3 DNA follows: TGCAGTGCTAGAATCGTGGTAGCGGGAGGCAATGAGCAGTTCTTC. Translating it yields CSARIVVAGGNEQFF.

The chain has TRBV28 and TRBJ2-5; 8 bases match TRBD1. The end of the DNA fits TRBJ2-7 better, so the J call may be wrong. CDR1 MDHEN and CDR2 SYDVKM come from the germline V gene. The CDR3 totals 15 residues. In DNA form, the CDR3 reads TGTGCCAGCAGTTTCTACGGACAGGGTACCCACGAGCAGTACTTC. Its translation: CASSFYGQGTHEQYF.

There are a few counts of this clonotype. The chain carries TRBV18 and TRBJ2-7, with a weak D call TRBD1 (6 bases). Trimming took off 3 bases at V and 0 bases at J, with 12 bases between the two ends. Looked up from germline, CDR1 is KGHSH and CDR2 is LQKENI. CDR3 length equals 15 residues. CDR3 protein: CASSPFRDNSYEQYF. The CDR3 coding sequence is TGTGCCAGCTCACCGTTTCGGGACAACTCCTACGAGCAGTACTTC.